This T cell receptor beta chain originates from a study of blood T cell repertoires in COVID-19. Study-wide background: The study drew acute and convalescent COVID-19 samples from the United States, Italy and Spain. The cDNA or gDNA used as material had been derived from T cells, B-cell-depleted T cells, or PBMCs.

Per the original data handling: Scientists estimated how many nucleated cells there were by amplifying reference gene primers. TCRdb's copy holds only in-frame clones and misses some; the assay was immunoSEQ multiplex PCR. V, J and clone size were drawn from that table, and D and trimming were deduced from the DNA. The sample consists of 200,000 to 300,000 clones, 82% of them appearing once. CDR3 length: 13 residues. The germline V gene encodes CDR1 SGHTA and CDR2 FQGTGA. Trimming shortened V by 1 base and J by 5 bases, and 6 bases separated the two germline ends. This TCR was sampled from a woman aged 55-70 years with active or convalescent COVID-19. The chain employs TRBV7-3 and TRBJ2-1; D is ambiguous. The sequenced material came from peripheral blood. CDR3 nucleotides: TGTGCCAGCAGCTTAAGGCCCCACAATGAGCAGTTCTTC. This translates into CASSLRPHNEQFF.